The 21 T cell receptor beta chains below were found in one sample sequenced in a study of T cells in women clearing cervical HPV infection. Measured with immunoSEQ multiplex PCR; TCRdb has only the in-frame clones, and not every one. The repertoire table contains approximately 34,000 clones. The sequencing input was blood buffy coat. The source is a woman between 18 and 75 years old with a cervical HPV16 infection that either progressed to CIN3+ or cleared (not recorded which).

Comments on this clone: The read falls 3 residues short of the CDR3 end, and the missing part is taken from the germline J gene. The chain joins TRBV30 to TRBJ1-1; D unclear. CDR1 GTSNPN and CDR2 SVGIG come from the germline V gene (reference sequence). CDR3 length: 14 amino acids. V lost 2 bases to trimming and J lost 0 bases, with 10 bases between them. CDR3: CAWSPGFMNTEAFF. The sequenced CDR3 bases are TGTGCCTGGAGTCCCGGTTTTATGAACACTGAA.

Notes on this clone: The read comes to an end 3 residues before the CDR3 does, leaving the germline J gene to fill in the end. The V gene is TRBV20-1, the J gene TRBJ1-6, with 7 bases identical to TRBD1. The germline V gene encodes CDR1 DFQATT and CDR2 SNEGSKA (reference sequence). Germline trimming cut 3 bases from V and 4 bases from J; bases unmatched to any gene: 12. This CDR3 is 17 amino acids long. CDR3 amino acids: CSASEIGSRGYNSPLHF. CDR3 DNA (partial): TGCAGTGCTAGTGAGATCGGTTCCAGGGGGTATAATTCACCC.

For this clone: The read halts 3 residues ahead of the CDR3 end, with the missing end drawn from the germline J gene. V and J are TRBV19 and TRBJ2-3, with a tentative D call TRBD2 (6 bases). Deletions cut 6 bases from V and 2 bases from J, with 21 bases between. This CDR3 comprises 17 residues. CDR1 is LNHDA and CDR2 is SQIVND in the germline V gene (reference sequence). The CDR3 reads CASRDLRRGVNTDTQYF. CDR3 bases read: TGTGCCAGTAGAGACCTACGGCGGGGCGTAAACACAGATACG.

On this clone: Sequencing ends 3 residues short of the CDR3 end; the germline J gene provides the rest. The chain couples TRBV2 to TRBJ1-2; D perhaps matches TRBD1 (5 bases). Germline assignment: CDR1 SNHLY and CDR2 FYNNEI. This CDR3 has 14 amino acids. CDR3 sequence: CASSEQYVAGDYTF. The covered CDR3 bases are TGTGCCAGCAGTGAACAGTACGTAGCGGGGGAC.

A word on this clone: Coverage ceases 3 residues before the CDR3 finishes, and the germline J gene fills in the end. V is TRBV25-1 and J is TRBJ1-4; 10 bases map to TRBD1. CDR1 is MGHDK, CDR2 SYGVNS, per germline. This CDR3 region has 16 residues. With V trimmed by 8 bases and J by 7 bases, 13 bases remained unmatched. This chain's CDR3 is CASQTLGGDRGEKLFF. Partial CDR3 DNA: TGTGCCAGCCAGACCCTGGGGGGGGACAGGGGTGAAAAA.

To note about this clone: Read sequence stops 3 residues before the CDR3 end, and the germline J gene provides the missing end. This same CDR3 is encoded by further DNA sequences in the sample. This chain links TRBV7-2 with TRBJ1-2; D unclear. Germline loops: CDR1 SGHTA, CDR2 FQGNSA. The CDR3 has 13 amino acids. The CDR3 here is CASSLGITDTYTF. CDR3 DNA, as far as it was read: TGTGCCAGCAGCTTAGGGATAACAGATACC.

As to this clone: The read ends 3 residues early relative to the CDR3; the germline J gene fills the gap. The V call is TRBV30, the J call TRBJ1-2, with TRBD1 as a possible D gene (6 bases). The CDR3 covers 12 residues. The V gene's germline CDR1 is GTSNPN and CDR2 SVGIG (reference sequence). V gave up 6 bases and J gave up 4 bases, with 12 bases separating them. The sequenced CDR3 bases are TGTGCCTGTTCGACAGGAGTCTATGGC. Translated: CACSTGVYG. The full CDR3 reads CACSTGVYGYTF.

Comment on this clone: The CDR3 end falls 3 residues outside the read, so it is completed with the germline J gene. This chain links TRBV19 with TRBJ2-1, with 8 bases matching TRBD2. CDR3 length equals 13 residues. The junction had 4 bases not matched to a gene; V was cut back by 6 bases and J by 6 bases. Germline V gives CDR1 LNHDA, CDR2 SQIVND (reference sequence). The sequenced CDR3 bases are TGTGCCAGTAGGTTGCGGGGGGTCAATGAG. Protein: CASRLRGVNE. The CDR3 in full is CASRLRGVNEQFF.

In the case of this clone: The read ends 3 residues shy of where the CDR3 ends; the end is completed using the germline J gene. The V and J genes are TRBV29-1 and TRBJ1-2, with a tentative D call TRBD1 (5 bases). The CDR3 loop spans 17 amino acids. CDR1 and CDR2 (germline): SQVTM, ANQGSEA. The sequenced part of the CDR3 DNA is TGCAGCGTTGCTTGGACGTCACAGGTCAAAGGTAACAATGAC. Its translation: CSVAWTSQVKGNND. The whole CDR3 region reads CSVAWTSQVKGNNDYTF.

As to this clone: The CDR3 goes on 3 residues after the read ends, and that part is filled in from the germline J gene. V is TRBV10-3 and J is TRBJ2-7; 7 bases are a match to TRBD1. CDR3 length equals 13 residues. Trimming cost V 5 bases and J 5 bases; bases outside gene matches: 6. Germline CDR1 reads ENHRY; CDR2 reads SYGVKD. CDR3 bases read: TGTGCCATCAGTCATTCTACAGGGGACGAG. This gives the protein CAISHSTGDE. The full CDR3 reads CAISHSTGDEQYF.

In the case of this clone: The missing CDR3 end, 3 residues past where the read stops, is filled in from the germline J gene. This sequence joins TRBV29-1 and TRBJ2-3, with 9 bases aligning to TRBD2. The CDR3 is 13 residues long. Germline V CDR1 and CDR2: SQVTM, ANQGSEA. J lost 6 bases, V lost 4 bases, and 5 bases had no gene match. The DNA read from the CDR3 is TGCAGCGTTGTTAGTACTAGCGGGGATACG. Translation gives CSVVSTSGDT. The entire CDR3 protein reads CSVVSTSGDTQYF.

As concerns this clone: The read terminates 3 residues ahead of where the CDR3 ends, so the germline J gene completes it. The chain carries TRBV12-3 or TRBV12-4 and TRBJ2-7; tentatively, D is TRBD1 (6 bases). Trimming shortened V by 8 bases and J by 1 base, and 18 bases separated the two germline ends. The CDR3 spans 15 residues. The CDR3 protein is CASGRVGGRSYEQYF. CDR3 bases read: TGTGCCAGCGGGAGAGTTGGGGGCCGTTCCTACGAG.

A note on this clone: Read data end 3 residues before the CDR3 end; the end is taken from the germline J gene. The chain joins TRBV10-3 to TRBJ2-3; D is perhaps TRBD2 (6 bases). This CDR3 has 14 amino acids. Germline CDR1 reads ENHRY; CDR2 reads SYGVKD. The germline V and J ends were trimmed by 7 bases and 0 bases, with 11 bases remaining between them. CDR3 loop: CAINPGTSTDTQYF. Incomplete CDR3 DNA: TGTGCCATCAACCCCGGGACTAGCACAGATACG.

About this clone itself: The sample carries other DNA sequences with the same CDR3. Partial CDR3 DNA: TGTGCCAGTAGTAGGAGGGGCCTGAACACTGAA. It yields the protein CASSRRGLNTE. The full CDR3 protein is CASSRRGLNTEAFF. V gene TRBV19 combines with J gene TRBJ1-1; maybe TRBD1 (5 bases). The sequenced fragment ends 3 residues before the CDR3 boundary, so the rest is inferred from the germline J gene. Germline V gives CDR1 LNHDA, CDR2 SQIVND (reference sequence). V was cut by 4 bases and J by 0 bases, with 9 bases left in between. The CDR3 extends over 14 amino acids.

On this clone: The CDR3 goes on 3 residues after the read ends, and that part is filled in from the germline J gene. The V and J genes are TRBV5-1 and TRBJ1-2; 8 bases are shared with TRBD1. Germline-derived CDR1 and CDR2 are SGHRS and YFSETQ. J lost 2 bases, V lost 7 bases, and 1 base had no gene match. The CDR3 runs to 12 residues. CDR3: CASRTGNYGYTF. CDR3 DNA (partial): TGCGCCAGCCGGACAGGGAACTATGGC.

As regards this clone: The read ends 3 residues shy of where the CDR3 ends; the end is completed using the germline J gene. V and J are TRBV7-2 and TRBJ2-2; D may be TRBD1 or TRBD2 (5 bases each). Germline CDR1 is SGHTA and CDR2 is FQGNSA. V was trimmed by 4 bases and J by 7 bases, leaving 10 bases between them. There are 13 residues in the CDR3. CDR3 region: CASSYERGGELFF. The DNA read from the CDR3 is TGTGCCAGCAGCTATGAGAGGGGCGGGGAG.

A note on this clone: The read terminates 3 residues ahead of where the CDR3 ends, so the germline J gene completes it. The genes are TRBV11-2 and TRBJ2-2, with 8 nucleotides matching TRBD1. Germline CDR1 SGHAT, CDR2 FQNNGV. CDR3 length: 15 residues. V dropped 5 bases and J dropped 1; count of bases not matched to a gene: 3. CDR3 bases read: TGTGCCAGCAGCCCCGGGACAGGGAACACCGGGGAG. Its translation is CASSPGTGNTGE. The CDR3 reads in full as CASSPGTGNTGELFF.

Concerning this clone itself: Read coverage stops 3 residues before the CDR3 terminus; the germline J gene supplies the remainder. This chain connects TRBV20-1 to TRBJ1-3; D unclear. Germline V gives CDR1 DFQATT, CDR2 SNEGSKA (reference sequence). The CDR3 is 18 amino acids. Trimming removed 2 bases at V and 0 bases at J, with 20 bases between. CDR3: CSARKLGSSSDSGNTIYF. The DNA read from the CDR3 is TGCAGTGCTAGAAAGCTAGGATCGAGCAGCGACTCTGGAAACACC.

With regard to this clone: The read terminates 3 residues ahead of where the CDR3 ends, so the germline J gene completes it. V is TRBV20-1 and J is TRBJ2-7; perhaps TRBD1 as D (5 bases). The CDR3 covers 11 residues. Looked up from germline, CDR1 is DFQATT and CDR2 is SNEGSKA (reference sequence). V was shortened by 6 bases and J by 4 bases, with 10 bases between the two germline ends. The CDR3 DNA, read in part, is TGCAGTGCGGGCAGGGCTTACGAG. This translates into CSAGRAYE. The whole CDR3 protein reads CSAGRAYEQYF.

Comments on this clone: Sequencing ends 3 residues short of the CDR3 end; the germline J gene provides the rest. The gene calls are TRBV2 and TRBJ2-3; 7 bases match TRBD2. In germline, CDR1 is SNHLY, CDR2 FYNNEI. There are 14 residues in the CDR3. J was trimmed by 3 bases and V by 4 bases; bases with no gene match: 4. The CDR3 bases that were read are TGTGCCAGCAGTGTCCCCGGGGGGACAGATACG. It is translated as CASSVPGGTDT. The full CDR3 is CASSVPGGTDTQYF.

Comments on this clone: The read ends 3 residues early relative to the CDR3; the germline J gene fills the gap. This chain uses TRBV29-1 with TRBJ2-3; possibly TRBD2 for D (7 bases). The CDR3 covers 14 residues. Looked up from germline, CDR1 is SQVTM and CDR2 is ANQGSEA. Trimming took 4 bases from V and 2 from J, leaving 13 bases between them. Partial CDR3 DNA: TGCAGCGTTGTGGGGGGGCGGACCACAGATACG. It translates to CSVVGGRTTDT. The complete CDR3 protein is CSVVGGRTTDTQYF.